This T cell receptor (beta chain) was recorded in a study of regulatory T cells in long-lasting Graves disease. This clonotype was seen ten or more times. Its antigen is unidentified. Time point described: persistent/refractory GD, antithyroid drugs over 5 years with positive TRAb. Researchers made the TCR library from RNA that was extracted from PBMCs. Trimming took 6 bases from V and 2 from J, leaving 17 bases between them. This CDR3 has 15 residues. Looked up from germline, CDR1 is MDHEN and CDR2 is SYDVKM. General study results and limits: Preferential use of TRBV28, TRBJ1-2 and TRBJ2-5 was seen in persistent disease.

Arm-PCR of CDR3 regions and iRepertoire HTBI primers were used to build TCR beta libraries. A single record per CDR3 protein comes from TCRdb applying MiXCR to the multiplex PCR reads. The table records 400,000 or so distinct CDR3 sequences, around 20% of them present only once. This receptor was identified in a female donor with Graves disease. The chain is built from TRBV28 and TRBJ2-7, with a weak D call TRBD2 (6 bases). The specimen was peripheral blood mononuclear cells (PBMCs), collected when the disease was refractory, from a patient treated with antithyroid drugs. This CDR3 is CASRDSGRTPYEQYF. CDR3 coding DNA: TGTGCCAGCAGGGATAGCGGACGGACCCCCTACGAGCAGTACTTC.